This T cell receptor beta chain was observed in a study of spatial heterogeneity in lung cancer. Time point denoted: sample taken at primary tumor resection. Sequencing of whole RNA from tumor, nontumor lung or frozen PBMC involved no sorting. A total of about 73 untreated early-stage non-small cell lung cancer patients served as donors. Each CDR3 protein gets one entry after TCRdb re-called the 5' RACE reads with MiXCR. This sample has around 8,000 distinct CDR3 sequences, with over 7.5% found just once. This clonotype has ten or more counts. Within a library made for alpha chains, this beta chain is off target, and its count is uninformative. Trimming took off 10 bases at V and 0 bases at J, with 10 bases between the two ends. CDR1 and CDR2 (germline): ENHRY, SYGVKD. CDR3 length equals 14 residues.

The sample consisted of PBMCs, taken at surgery. The V gene is TRBV10-3, the J gene TRBJ2-6, with D tentatively TRBD1 (6 bases). This clonotype was obtained from a male donor with early-stage non-small cell lung cancer. CDR3 sequence: CATHRDSGANVLTF. The DNA of the CDR3 is TGTGCCACGCACAGGGACTCTGGGGCCAACGTCCTGACTTTC.